This is a list of T cell receptor beta chains from one sample in a study of OX40 agonist ivuxolimab in advanced cancers. Measured with immunoSEQ multiplex PCR; TCRdb has only the in-frame clones, and not every one. The sample includes under 75,000 clones, around 81% of them seen just once. Specimen: CD4+ or CD8+ T cells sorted from blood, collected in a trial of the OX40 agonist ivuxolimab. These receptors came from an adult with an advanced solid tumor such as melanoma, head and neck, liver or kidney cancer. CDR3s include the opening cysteine and the closing phenylalanine or tryptophan. The D gene is left open where the match is weak. Clone size is given for some rows only: seen once, a few or many times, or a class if the clone is expanded.

d_gene	abundance	j_gene	v_gene	CDR3aa	CDR3nt
TRBD1	NA	TRBJ1-2	TRBV5-8	CASSLLRDRGAEYYGYTF	TGTGCCAGCAGCTTACTCCGGGACAGGGGAGCAGAGTACTATGGCTACACCTTC
NA	NA	TRBJ2-1	TRBV5-6	CASSLVRGDSFF	TGTGCCAGCAGCTTGGTTCGGGGGGACAGTTTCTTC
NA	NA	TRBJ2-1	TRBV5-1	CASSLNLGNEQFF	TGCGCCAGCAGCTTGAATCTCGGCAATGAGCAGTTCTTC
NA	few	TRBJ2-2	TRBV5-1	CASTPVWGGRSTGELFF	TGCGCCAGCACCCCTGTTTGGGGGGGCCGGAGCACCGGGGAGCTGTTTTTT
NA	NA	TRBJ2-7	TRBV12-5	CASAFSGTHYEQYF	TGTGCTAGTGCCTTTTCCGGGACCCACTACGAGCAGTACTTC
TRBD2	NA	TRBJ2-7	TRBV6-1	CASSESASGGTTYEQYF	TGTGCCAGCAGTGAATCCGCTAGCGGGGGGACTACCTACGAGCAGTACTTC
NA	once	TRBJ1-3	TRBV2	CASQGRGGNTIYF	TGTGCCAGCCAGGGGAGGGGAGGAAACACCATATATTTT
NA	NA	TRBJ1-6	TRBV7-9	CASSRTVAYNSPLHF	TGTGCCAGCAGTAGGACTGTCGCCTATAATTCACCCCTCCACTTT
NA	NA	TRBJ2-7	TRBV11-2	CASRSLHGRAPHEQYF	TGTGCCAGCAGGTCCCTCCACGGCAGGGCTCCCCACGAGCAGTACTTC
TRBD1	once	TRBJ1-2	TRBV30	CAWSPRGRSYGYTF	TGTGCCTGGAGTCCCAGGGGGCGCAGCTATGGCTACACCTTC
NA	medium-sized	TRBJ1-6	TRBV12-5	CASSAREVPVSGSSYNSPLHF	TGTGCTAGTTCGGCCCGCGAGGTCCCGGTGTCAGGGAGCTCCTATAATTCACCCCTCCACTTT
NA	medium-sized	TRBJ1-1	TRBV6-1	CATSRVANTEAFF	TGTGCCACCTCCAGGGTTGCGAACACTGAAGCTTTCTTT
TRBD1	NA	TRBJ1-5	TRBV30	CAWSRGQNNQPQHF	TGTGCCTGGAGTAGGGGACAGAATAATCAGCCCCAGCATTTT
NA	few	TRBJ1-6	TRBV30	CAWTDSFNSPLHF	TGTGCCTGGACCGACAGCTTCAATTCACCCCTCCACTTT
NA	NA	TRBJ2-3	TRBV11-2	CASSLDRGAPAMDTQYF	TGTGCCAGCAGCTTAGATCGCGGGGCCCCCGCCATGGATACGCAGTATTTT
TRBD1	once	TRBJ1-2	TRBV7-2	CASSSFVKGATGYTF	TGTGCCAGCAGCTCCTTTGTAAAGGGGGCCACTGGCTACACCTTC
NA	NA	TRBJ1-2	TRBV7-9	CASSKEGYGYTF	TGTGCCAGCAGTAAAGAGGGGTATGGCTACACCTTC
TRBD2	NA	TRBJ2-7	TRBV10-3	CAISEFSGASYEQYF	TGTGCCATCAGTGAATTTAGCGGGGCGTCCTACGAGCAGTACTTC
NA	NA	TRBJ1-2	TRBV10-1	CASKGPNGGGYTF	TGCGCCAGCAAGGGTCCGAACGGGGGTGGCTACACCTTC
NA	NA	TRBJ1-5	TRBV7-9	CASSQGVPNQPQHF	TGTGCCAGCAGCCAAGGGGTCCCCAATCAGCCCCAGCATTTT
NA	NA	TRBJ1-1	TRBV9	CASSVGRNTEAFF	TGTGCCAGCAGCGTAGGCAGGAACACTGAAGCTTTCTTT
NA	NA	TRBJ1-1	TRBV7-2	CASSQGGDYVTEAFF	TGTGCCAGCAGCCAAGGGGGGGACTACGTCACTGAAGCTTTCTTT
NA	NA	TRBJ2-3	TRBV7-9	CASSLTQPPDTDTQYF	TGTGCCAGCAGCTTAACCCAGCCCCCAGACACAGATACGCAGTATTTT
NA	once	TRBJ1-1	TRBV4-1	CASSQVMEGFSEAFF	TGCGCCAGCAGCCAAGTAATGGAAGGGTTCTCTGAAGCTTTCTTT
TRBD2	NA	TRBJ2-1	TRBV10-2	CASSEPRLLRGAHNEQFF	TGCGCCAGCAGTGAGCCACGACTTTTGCGGGGGGCCCACAATGAGCAGTTCTTC
NA	NA	TRBJ2-6	TRBV7-9	CASSSKYDGANVLTF	TGTGCCAGCAGTTCTAAATACGATGGGGCCAACGTCCTGACTTTC
TRBD1	once	TRBJ2-1	TRBV6-4	CASSLGQASNEQFF	TGTGCCAGCAGCCTAGGACAGGCGTCAAATGAGCAGTTCTTC
NA	NA	TRBJ2-7	TRBV7-2	CASSPSYEQYF	TGTGCCAGCAGCCCCTCCTACGAGCAGTACTTC
NA	NA	TRBJ1-4	TRBV18	CASSRDRVDEKLFF	TGTGCCAGCTCTCGGGACCGAGTGGATGAAAAACTGTTTTTT
NA	NA	TRBJ1-4	TRBV5-6	CASRPFATNEKLFF	TGTGCCAGCAGGCCCTTTGCAACTAATGAAAAACTGTTTTTT
NA	NA	TRBJ2-7	TRBV27	CASSLYGGSSYEQYF	TGTGCCAGCAGTTTATATGGGGGAAGCTCCTACGAGCAGTACTTC
NA	once	TRBJ1-2	TRBV4-1	CASSQPSVRGANYGYTF	TGCGCCAGCAGCCAACCGTCGGTCCGGGGAGCTAACTATGGCTACACCTTC
TRBD2	NA	TRBJ2-7	TRBV11-2	CASSLVSGGPYEQYF	TGTGCCAGCAGCTTAGTTAGCGGGGGGCCCTACGAGCAGTACTTC
NA	NA	TRBJ2-3	TRBV19	CASSISGGGGNTQYF	TGTGCCAGTAGTATATCCGGGGGCGGGGGCAATACGCAGTATTTT
NA	once	TRBJ2-5	TRBV21-1	CARRGGNQETQYF	TGTGCGAGAAGAGGGGGGAATCAAGAGACCCAGTACTTC
NA	NA	TRBJ2-2	TRBV4-2	CASSQQGGSFPGELFF	TGTGCCAGCAGCCAACAAGGGGGGAGTTTCCCCGGGGAGCTGTTTTTT
NA	NA	TRBJ1-1	TRBV11-2	CASSLGSVNTEAFF	TGTGCCAGCAGCTTAGGTTCGGTGAACACTGAAGCTTTCTTT
NA	NA	TRBJ1-1	TRBV30	CALGRVANTEAFF	TGTGCCCTCGGGAGAGTGGCGAACACTGAAGCTTTCTTT
TRBD2	NA	TRBJ2-7	TRBV5-1	CASSLRGLAYEQYF	TGCGCCAGCAGCCTCAGAGGACTAGCATACGAGCAGTACTTC
NA	once	TRBJ1-5	TRBV4-3	CASSQEETPNQPQHF	TGCGCCAGCAGCCAAGAGGAGACCCCTAATCAGCCCCAGCATTTT